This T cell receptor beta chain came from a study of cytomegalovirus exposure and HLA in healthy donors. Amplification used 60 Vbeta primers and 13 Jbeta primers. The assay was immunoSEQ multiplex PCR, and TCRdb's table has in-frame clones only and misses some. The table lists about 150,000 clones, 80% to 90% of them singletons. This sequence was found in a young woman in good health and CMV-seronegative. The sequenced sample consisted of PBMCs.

CDR3 loop: CASGGEGGYTF. Written as DNA, the CDR3 is TGTGCCAGCGGTGGGGAGGGTGGCTACACCTTC. V and J are TRBV9 and TRBJ1-2; D is unresolved. V shed 7 bases and J shed 7 bases, with 11 bases lying between them. Germline CDR1 SGDLS, CDR2 YYNGEE. The CDR3 extends over 11 amino acids.